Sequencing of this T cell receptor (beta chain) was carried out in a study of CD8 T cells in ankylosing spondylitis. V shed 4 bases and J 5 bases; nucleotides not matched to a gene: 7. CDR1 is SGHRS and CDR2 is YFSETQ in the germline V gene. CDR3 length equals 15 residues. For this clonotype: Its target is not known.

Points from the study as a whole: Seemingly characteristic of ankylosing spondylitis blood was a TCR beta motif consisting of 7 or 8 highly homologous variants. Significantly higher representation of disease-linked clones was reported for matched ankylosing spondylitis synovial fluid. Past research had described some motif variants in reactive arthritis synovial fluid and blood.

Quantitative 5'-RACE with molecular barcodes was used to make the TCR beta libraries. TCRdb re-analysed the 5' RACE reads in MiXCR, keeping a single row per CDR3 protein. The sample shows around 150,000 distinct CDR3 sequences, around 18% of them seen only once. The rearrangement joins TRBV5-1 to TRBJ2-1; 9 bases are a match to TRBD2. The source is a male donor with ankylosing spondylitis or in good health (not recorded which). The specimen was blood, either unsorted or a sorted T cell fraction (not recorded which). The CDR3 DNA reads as TGCGCCAGCAGCGCCGTAGCGGGGGAAAACAATGAGCAGTTCTTC. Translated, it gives CASSAVAGENNEQFF. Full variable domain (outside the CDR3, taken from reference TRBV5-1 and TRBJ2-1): KAGVTQTPRYLIKTRGQQVTLSCSPISGHRSVSWYQQTPGQGLQFLFEYFSETQRNKGNFPGRFSGRQFSNSRSEMNVSTLELGDSALYLCASSAVAGENNEQFFGPGTRLTVL.